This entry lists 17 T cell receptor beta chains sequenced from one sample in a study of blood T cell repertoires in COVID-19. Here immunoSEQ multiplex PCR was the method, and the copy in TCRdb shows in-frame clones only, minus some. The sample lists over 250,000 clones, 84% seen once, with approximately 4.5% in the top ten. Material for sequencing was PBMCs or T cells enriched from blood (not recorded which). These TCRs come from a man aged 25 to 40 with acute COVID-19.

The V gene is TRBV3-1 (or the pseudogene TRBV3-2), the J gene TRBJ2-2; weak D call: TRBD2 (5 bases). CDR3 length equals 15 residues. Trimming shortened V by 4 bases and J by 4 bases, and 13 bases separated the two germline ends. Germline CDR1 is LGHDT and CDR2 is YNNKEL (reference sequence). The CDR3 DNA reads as TGTGCCAGCAGCCCCGGGGTCTGGGGCACCGGGGAGCTGTTTTTT. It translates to CASSPGVWGTGELFF.

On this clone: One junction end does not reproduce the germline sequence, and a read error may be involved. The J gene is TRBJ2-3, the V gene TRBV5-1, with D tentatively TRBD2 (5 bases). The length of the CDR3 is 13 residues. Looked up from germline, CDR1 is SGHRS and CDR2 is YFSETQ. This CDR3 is CASNVASMHTQYF. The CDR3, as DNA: TGTGCCAGCAACGTGGCTAGCATGCATACGCAGTATTTT.

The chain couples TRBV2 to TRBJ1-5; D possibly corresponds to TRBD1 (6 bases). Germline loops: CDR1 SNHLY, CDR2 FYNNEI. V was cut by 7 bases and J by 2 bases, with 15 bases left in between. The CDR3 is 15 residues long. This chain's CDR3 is CASIQDSGGNQPQHF. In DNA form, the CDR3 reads TGTGCCAGCATTCAGGACAGCGGGGGCAATCAGCCCCAGCATTTT. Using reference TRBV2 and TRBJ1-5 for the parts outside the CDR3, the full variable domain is EPEVTQTPSHQVTQMGQEVILRCVPISNHLYFYWYRQILGQKVEFLVSFYNNEISEKSEIFDDQFSVERPDGSNFTLKIRSTKLEDSAMYFCASIQDSGGNQPQHFGDGTRLSIL.

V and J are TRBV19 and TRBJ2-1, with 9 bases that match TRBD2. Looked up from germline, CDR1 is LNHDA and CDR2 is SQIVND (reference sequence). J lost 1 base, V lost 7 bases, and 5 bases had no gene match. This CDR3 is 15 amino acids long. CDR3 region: CASMAGGLSYNEQFF. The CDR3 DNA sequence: TGTGCCAGTATGGCGGGGGGGCTTTCCTACAATGAGCAGTTCTTC.

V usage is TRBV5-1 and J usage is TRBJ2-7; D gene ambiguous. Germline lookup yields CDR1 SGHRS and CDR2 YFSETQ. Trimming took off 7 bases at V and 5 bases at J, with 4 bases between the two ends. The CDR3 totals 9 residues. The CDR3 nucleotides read TGCGCCAGCCGGGACGAGCAGTACGTC. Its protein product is CASRDEQYV.

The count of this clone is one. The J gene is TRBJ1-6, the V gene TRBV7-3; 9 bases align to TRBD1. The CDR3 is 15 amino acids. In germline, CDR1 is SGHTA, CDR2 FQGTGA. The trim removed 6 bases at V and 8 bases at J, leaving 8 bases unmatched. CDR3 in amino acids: CASSYRGQGYSPLHF. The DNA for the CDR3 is TGTGCCAGCAGTTATAGGGGACAGGGTTATTCACCCCTCCACTTT. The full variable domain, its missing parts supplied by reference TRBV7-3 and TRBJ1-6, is GAGVSQTPSNKVTEKGKYVELRCDPISGHTALYWYRQSLGQGPEFLIYFQGTGAADDSGLPNDRFFAVRPEGSVSTLKIQRTERGDSAVYLCASSYRGQGYSPLHFGNGTRLTVT.

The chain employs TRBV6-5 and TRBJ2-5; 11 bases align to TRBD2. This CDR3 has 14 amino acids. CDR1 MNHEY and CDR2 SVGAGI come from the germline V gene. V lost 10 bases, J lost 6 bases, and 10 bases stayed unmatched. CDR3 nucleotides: TGTGCCACATCCGATAGCGGGGGGGTAAAGACCCAGTACTTC. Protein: CATSDSGGVKTQYF.

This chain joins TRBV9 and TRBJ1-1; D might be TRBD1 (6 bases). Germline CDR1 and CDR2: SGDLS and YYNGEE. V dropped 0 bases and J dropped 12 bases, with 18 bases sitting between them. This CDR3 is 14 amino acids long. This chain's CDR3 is CASSVGNRAGVPFF. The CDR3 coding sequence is TGTGCCAGCAGCGTAGGTAACAGGGCCGGGGTTCCTTTCTTT.

The CDR3 loop is CASSQDLDWAADTQYF. CDR3 in DNA: TGTGCCAGCAGCCAAGATTTGGACTGGGCGGCAGATACGCAGTATTTT. The rearrangement joins TRBV3-1 (or the pseudogene TRBV3-2) to TRBJ2-3, with a tentative D call TRBD2 (5 bases). Looked up from germline, CDR1 is LGHDT and CDR2 is YNNKEL (reference sequence). Trimming took 0 bases from V and 4 from J, leaving 14 bases between them. The CDR3 sequence is 16 residues long.

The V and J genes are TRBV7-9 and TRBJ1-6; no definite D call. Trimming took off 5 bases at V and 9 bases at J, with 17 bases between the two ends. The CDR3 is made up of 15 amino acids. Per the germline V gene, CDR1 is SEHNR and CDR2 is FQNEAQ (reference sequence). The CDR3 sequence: CASSRREATTSPLHF. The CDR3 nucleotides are TGTGCCAGCAGCCGCCGGGAGGCAACAACTTCACCCCTCCACTTT. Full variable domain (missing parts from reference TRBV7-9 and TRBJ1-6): DTGVSQNPRHKITKRGQNVTFRCDPISEHNRLYWYRQTLGQGPEFLTYFQNEAQLEKSRLLSDRFSAERPKGSFSTLEIQRTEQGDSAMYLCASSRREATTSPLHFGNGTRLTVT.

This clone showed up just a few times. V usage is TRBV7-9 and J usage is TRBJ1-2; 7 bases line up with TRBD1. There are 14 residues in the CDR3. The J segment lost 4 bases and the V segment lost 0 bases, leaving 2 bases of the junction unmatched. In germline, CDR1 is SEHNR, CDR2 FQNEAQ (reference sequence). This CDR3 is CASSLAGGGYGYTF. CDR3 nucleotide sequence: TGTGCCAGCAGCTTAGCAGGGGGCGGCTATGGCTACACCTTC.

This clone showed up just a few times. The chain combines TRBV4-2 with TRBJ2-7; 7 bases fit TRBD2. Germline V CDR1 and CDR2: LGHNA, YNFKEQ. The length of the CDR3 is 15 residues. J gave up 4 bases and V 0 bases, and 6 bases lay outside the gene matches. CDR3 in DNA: TGTGCCAGCAGCCAAGATAGCTCTAGCGGTTACGAGCAGTACGTC. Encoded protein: CASSQDSSSGYEQYV.

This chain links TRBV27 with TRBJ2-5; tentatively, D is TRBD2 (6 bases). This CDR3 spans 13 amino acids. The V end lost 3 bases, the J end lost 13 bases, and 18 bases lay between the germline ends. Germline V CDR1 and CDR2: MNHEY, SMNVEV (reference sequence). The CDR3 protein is CASSLSGTALMYF. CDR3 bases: TGTGCCAGCAGTTTGTCCGGGACTGCCCTTATGTACTTC.

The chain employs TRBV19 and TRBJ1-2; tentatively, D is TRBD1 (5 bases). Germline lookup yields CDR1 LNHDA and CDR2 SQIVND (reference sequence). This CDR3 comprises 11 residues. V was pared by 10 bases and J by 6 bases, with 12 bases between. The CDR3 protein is CATREGHGYTF. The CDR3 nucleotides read TGTGCCACCAGGGAGGGGCATGGCTACACCTTC.

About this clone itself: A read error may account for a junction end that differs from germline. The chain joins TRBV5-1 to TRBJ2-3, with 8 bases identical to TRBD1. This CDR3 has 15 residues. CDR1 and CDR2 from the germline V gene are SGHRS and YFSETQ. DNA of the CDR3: TGTGCCAGCAGCTCCGACAGGGGAGTGACAGATACGCAGTATTTT. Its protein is CASSSDRGVTDTQYF.

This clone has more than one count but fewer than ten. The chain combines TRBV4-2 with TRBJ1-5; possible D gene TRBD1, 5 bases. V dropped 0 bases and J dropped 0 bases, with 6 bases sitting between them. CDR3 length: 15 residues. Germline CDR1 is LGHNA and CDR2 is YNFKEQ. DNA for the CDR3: TGTGCCAGCAGCCAAGACGACAGTAGCAATCAGCCCCAGCATTTT. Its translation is CASSQDDSSNQPQHF.

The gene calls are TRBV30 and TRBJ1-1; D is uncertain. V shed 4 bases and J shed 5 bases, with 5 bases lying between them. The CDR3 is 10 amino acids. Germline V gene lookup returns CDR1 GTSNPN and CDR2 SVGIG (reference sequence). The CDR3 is CAWISTEAFF. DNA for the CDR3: TGTGCCTGGATTTCTACTGAAGCTTTCTTT.